A single sample gave rise to the 25 T cell receptor beta chains below, sequenced in a study of T cells in Graves' hyperthyroidism and ophthalmopathy. Researchers amplified the TCR beta CDR3 regions from RNA transcripts. TCR CDR3 regions were first amplified by RT-PCR with HTBI primers. TCRdb processed the multiplex PCR reads anew with MiXCR; each CDR3 protein has one entry. This table has about 350,000 distinct CDR3 sequences, about 16% appearing once. What was sequenced was blood. The receptors originated from an older woman with Graves' ophthalmopathy.

This clonotype has more than one count but fewer than ten. J is TRBJ1-4 and V is TRBV6-1; the D gene is possibly TRBD1 (5 bases). This CDR3 contains 15 residues. Deletions cut 6 bases from V and 3 bases from J, with 14 bases between. Germline loops: CDR1 MNHNS, CDR2 SASEGT. The CDR3 bases are TGTGCCAGCAGCTCCCAGCCGGGGGCTAATGAAAAACTGTTTTTT. This codes for CASSSQPGANEKLFF.

The CDR3 reads CSATRQGARTSGTGELFF. The CDR3 nucleotides read TGCAGTGCTACTCGACAGGGGGCGCGTACTAGCGGCACCGGGGAGCTGTTTTTT. The chain links TRBV20-1 to TRBJ2-2, with TRBD1 identical over 10 bases. Germline trimming cut 4 bases from V and 4 bases from J; bases unmatched to any gene: 15. The germline V gene encodes CDR1 DFQATT and CDR2 SNEGSKA (reference sequence). This CDR3 region has 18 residues.

The gene calls are TRBV6-1 and TRBJ1-6; no firm D call. Trimming stripped 1 base from V and 13 bases from J, with 11 bases between. CDR1 is MNHNS and CDR2 is SASEGT in the germline V gene. The length of the CDR3 is 13 residues. In nucleotides, the CDR3 is TGTGCCAGCAGTGAAGACAGTTTAAGGCCCCTCCACTTT. Translating gives CASSEDSLRPLHF.

This clonotype was counted between two and nine times. The chain is built from TRBV10-2 and TRBJ2-1; D is undetermined. The CDR3 runs 16 residues. Germline CDR1 reads WSHSY; CDR2 reads SAAADI. The ends were cut back, 3 bases at V and 1 base at J, with 13 bases in the middle. The DNA of the CDR3 is TGCGCCAGCAGTGATTCCGGGCAGTCGTCCTACAATGAGCAGTTCTTC. It specifies CASSDSGQSSYNEQFF.

Concerning this clonotype: Since a much larger clone is just one base distant, this may be a read error. The chain couples TRBV30 to TRBJ2-7; 10 bases are a match to TRBD2. Germline loops: CDR1 GTSNPN, CDR2 SVGIG (reference sequence). The J segment lost 4 bases and the V segment lost 1 base, leaving 10 bases of the junction unmatched. CDR3 length: 16 amino acids. CDR3 loop: CAWSAAQRTSGYEQYF. The CDR3 coding sequence is TGTGCCTGGAGTGCGGCTCAGAGGACTAGCGGTTACGAGCAGTACTTC.

This clonotype was detected many times. The chain links TRBV3-1 to TRBJ2-7, with 10 bases fitting TRBD1. The J segment lost 2 bases and the V segment lost 4 bases, leaving 5 bases of the junction unmatched. Germline loops: CDR1 LGHDT, CDR2 YNNKEL (reference sequence). CDR3 length equals 15 residues. CDR3 sequence: CASSLGTGATYEQYF. Here the CDR3 DNA reads TGTGCCAGCAGCCTTGGGACAGGGGCGACCTACGAGCAGTACTTC.

This clonotype was picked up many times. This CDR3 is CASSDWTGGETQYF. DNA for the CDR3: TGTGCCAGCAGTGACTGGACAGGGGGAGAGACCCAGTACTTC. This sequence joins TRBV2 and TRBJ2-5; 10 bases are a match to TRBD1. Germline V CDR1 and CDR2: SNHLY, FYNNEI. The ends lost 3 bases at V and 4 bases at J; junction bases unmatched: 2. This CDR3 has 14 residues.

This clonotype was observed at least ten times. The chain links TRBV24-1 to TRBJ2-3; TRBD2 matches 14 bases. The CDR3 spans 17 residues. CDR1 KGHDR and CDR2 SFDVKD come from the germline V gene. V lost 6 bases and J lost 4; bases outside the gene matches: 8. The CDR3 region is CATSLKTGLAGADTQYF. The CDR3 DNA reads as TGTGCCACCAGTCTTAAAACGGGACTAGCGGGAGCAGATACGCAGTATTTT.

Note on this clonotype: A much larger clone lies a single base off, so this may be a read error. This sequence joins TRBV12-5 and TRBJ2-7; D uncertain. V was clipped by 0 bases and J by 5 bases, with 20 bases between them. In germline, CDR1 is LGHNT, CDR2 FRNRAP. CDR3 length: 17 amino acids. The CDR3 reads CASGLVPGWSWYHEQYF. The CDR3 DNA reads TGTGCTAGTGGTTTGGTCCCTGGGTGGTCCTGGTACCACGAGCAGTACTTC.

There are a few counts of this clonotype. The V call is TRBV30, the J call TRBJ2-2, with 9 bases lining up with TRBD1. J was trimmed by 6 bases and V by 7 bases; bases with no gene match: 12. This CDR3 spans 15 amino acids. CDR1 and CDR2 from the germline V gene are GTSNPN and SVGIG (reference sequence). The CDR3 region has the DNA TGTGCCTCTCACTCCGGGGACAGGGTGGCCGGGGAGCTGTTTTTT. Translation: CASHSGDRVAGELFF.

The chain employs TRBV7-3 and TRBJ2-2, with TRBD1 matching 10 bases. There are 17 residues in the CDR3. Losses at the gene ends were 4 bases for V and 2 bases for J; bases not matched to a gene: 7. Germline CDR1 SGHTA, CDR2 FQGTGA. CDR3 region: CASSSMGQGTNTGELFF. The CDR3 bases are TGTGCCAGCAGCTCTATGGGACAGGGGACAAACACCGGGGAGCTGTTTTTT.

The V and J genes are TRBV6-1 and TRBJ2-3, with TRBD2 as a possible D gene (5 bases). Trimming shortened V by 0 bases and J by 2 bases, and 15 bases separated the two germline ends. The CDR3 has 17 amino acids. Germline loops: CDR1 MNHNS, CDR2 SASEGT. Here the CDR3 reads CASSEARTVLFTDTQYF. The CDR3 DNA is TGTGCCAGCAGTGAAGCGAGGACTGTTCTATTCACAGATACGCAGTATTTT.

The rearrangement uses TRBV13 and TRBJ2-7, with a tentative D call TRBD2 (6 bases). CDR1 and CDR2 (germline): PRHDT, FYEKMQ (reference sequence). This CDR3 has 15 amino acids. V lost 5 bases, J lost 2 bases, and 16 bases lay in between. The CDR3, as DNA: TGTGCCAGCAGCACCACCGGGACTTTTACCTACGAGCAGTACTTC. Amino acids: CASSTTGTFTYEQYF.

Many counts were recorded for this clonotype. The gene calls are TRBV2 and TRBJ2-1; 8 bases match TRBD1. This CDR3 has 13 residues. Germline-derived CDR1 and CDR2 are SNHLY and FYNNEI. V gave up 3 bases and J gave up 8 bases; unmatched junction bases: 3. The CDR3 protein is CASSEDREDEQFF. As DNA, the CDR3 is TGTGCCAGCAGTGAGGACAGGGAGGATGAGCAGTTCTTC.

In regard to this clonotype: One end of the junction is discordant with germline, which a read error may explain. This chain uses TRBV27 with TRBJ2-7, with no clear D. The CDR3 has 13 amino acids. CDR1 is MNHEY and CDR2 is SMNVEV in the germline V gene (reference sequence). CDR3 protein: CASSFSRTAPATF. CDR3 coding DNA: TGTGCCAGCAGTTTTTCCAGAACTGCGCCCGCTACCTTC.

The chain carries TRBV9 and TRBJ2-6; D gene uncertain. V was clipped by 0 bases and J by 2 bases, with 15 bases between them. Germline values: CDR1 SGDLS, CDR2 YYNGEE. This CDR3 has 18 amino acids. CDR3: CASSVEAISSTGANVLTF. Written as DNA, the CDR3 is TGTGCCAGCAGCGTAGAAGCAATCTCGTCGACTGGGGCCAACGTCCTGACTTTC.

This clonotype was counted ten times or more. DNA of the CDR3: TGTGCCAGCTCACCAGTCGAGACCTACGAGCAGTACTTC. Translated, it gives CASSPVETYEQYF. The rearrangement joins TRBV18 to TRBJ2-7; D unresolved. The germline V gene encodes CDR1 KGHSH and CDR2 LQKENI. This CDR3 is built from 13 residues. V was clipped by 2 bases and J by 2 bases, with 7 bases between them.

With regard to this clonotype: This may be a read error, as it is one base from a much larger clone. V gene TRBV20-1 combines with J gene TRBJ2-3; either TRBD1 or TRBD2 may fit D (5 bases each). CDR1 is DFQATT, CDR2 SNEGSKA, per germline (reference sequence). The CDR3 covers 13 residues. CDR3 residues: CNALYGGTDTQYF. The CDR3, as DNA: TGCAATGCCCTTTACGGTGGGACGGATACGCAGTATTTT.

This clonotype was recorded many times. The gene calls are TRBV6-6 and TRBJ2-7; no firm D call. Germline V gene lookup returns CDR1 MNHNY and CDR2 SVGAGI (reference sequence). The CDR3 runs to 15 residues. V was cut by 0 bases and J by 9 bases, with 18 bases left in between. The CDR3 loop is CASSYSTTSRGGQYF. As DNA, the CDR3 is TGTGCCAGCAGTTACTCGACGACTTCCCGCGGCGGGCAGTACTTC.

This sequence joins TRBV7-8 and TRBJ2-7, with a weak D call TRBD1 (7 bases). The CDR3 loop spans 15 amino acids. With 5 bases removed from V and 2 bases from J, the gap between germline ends came to 16 bases. CDR1 is SGHVS and CDR2 is FQNEAQ in the germline V gene. The DNA for the CDR3 is TGTGCCAGCAGCCAGGGGCAGGGGGGAGCCTACGAGCAGTACTTC. This encodes CASSQGQGGAYEQYF.

At least ten counts were recorded for this clonotype. The chain combines TRBV7-9 with TRBJ2-7, with 12 bases fitting TRBD2. Trimming took 2 bases from V and 4 from J; bases not matched to a gene: 0. The length of the CDR3 is 14 residues. The germline V gene encodes CDR1 SEHNR and CDR2 FQNEAQ (reference sequence). The CDR3 region is CASSLLAGGYEQYF. In DNA, the CDR3 is TGTGCCAGCAGCTTACTAGCGGGAGGGTACGAGCAGTACTTC. The entire variable domain, with the rest obtained from reference TRBV7-9 and TRBJ2-7, is as follows: DTGVSQNPRHKITKRGQNVTFRCDPISEHNRLYWYRQTLGQGPEFLTYFQNEAQLEKSRLLSDRFSAERPKGSFSTLEIQRTEQGDSAMYLCASSLLAGGYEQYFGPGTRLTVT.

This clonotype was found many times. J is TRBJ2-7 and V is TRBV28; unclear D gene. The V gene lost 4 bases and the J gene lost 0 bases, with 25 bases spanning the gap. In germline, CDR1 is MDHEN, CDR2 SYDVKM. The CDR3 has 19 residues. CDR3 protein: CASSSPPQDGLAVSYEQYF. CDR3 DNA sequence: TGTGCCAGCAGTTCCCCCCCCCAGGACGGTCTGGCGGTCTCCTACGAGCAGTACTTC.

The chain joins TRBV4-1 to TRBJ2-5; D is perhaps TRBD1 or TRBD2 (5 bases each). Germline lookup yields CDR1 MGHRA and CDR2 YSYEKL. This CDR3 contains 17 residues. V shed 3 bases and J shed 1 base, with 18 bases lying between them. In DNA form, the CDR3 reads TGCGCCAGCAGCCACTGGACTCAAAGGGGAGCCCAAGAGACCCAGTACTTC. It codes for CASSHWTQRGAQETQYF.

This clonotype was counted a few times. V gene TRBV20-1 combines with J gene TRBJ1-3, with TRBD1 identical over 8 bases. The CDR3 loop spans 13 amino acids. CDR1 DFQATT and CDR2 SNEGSKA come from the germline V gene (reference sequence). J was trimmed by 8 bases and V by 5 bases; bases with no gene match: 8. The CDR3 bases are TGCAGTGCTCAGAGGTCAGGGGGCCACACCATATATTTT. Translated, it gives CSAQRSGGHTIYF.

This clonotype was detected many times. The rearrangement joins TRBV20-1 to TRBJ2-3, with TRBD2 matching 10 bases. The junction had 5 bases not matched to a gene; V was cut back by 0 bases and J by 8 bases. The CDR3 loop spans 14 amino acids. The V gene's germline CDR1 is DFQATT and CDR2 SNEGSKA (reference sequence). CDR3 sequence (DNA): TGCAGTGCTAGAGATCGGACTAGCGGCCTTACGCAGTATTTT. It is translated as CSARDRTSGLTQYF.